These 21 T cell receptor beta chains originate from one sample sequenced in a study of T cell changes during pregnancy in multiple sclerosis. The data were produced by immunoSEQ multiplex PCR, yet TCRdb's version contains in-frame clones alone and is incomplete. The table records around 62,000 clones, roughly 93% of them present only once. The sample consisted of CD8+ T cells from peripheral blood mononuclear cells, taken in the second trimester of pregnancy. These receptors originate from a female donor with multiple sclerosis, enrolled in a pregnancy study.

V usage is TRBV14 and J usage is TRBJ2-7; D perhaps matches TRBD2 (6 bases). CDR1 and CDR2 from the germline V gene are SGHDN and FVKESK. The CDR3 spans 14 residues. Trimming took 5 bases from V and 0 from J, leaving 11 bases between them. The CDR3 is CASSRGTHSYEQYF. The CDR3 DNA sequence: TGTGCCAGCAGCAGAGGGACTCACTCCTACGAGCAGTACTTC.

The genes are TRBV30 and TRBJ2-1; TRBD2 aligns across 7 bases. Looked up from germline, CDR1 is GTSNPN and CDR2 is SVGIG (reference sequence). Trimming removed 4 bases from V and 2 bases from J; junction bases left unmatched: 8. The CDR3 runs to 15 residues. The CDR3, as DNA: TGTGCCTGGAAATCCGGCGGGAGCCCCTACAATGAGCAGTTCTTC. Protein: CAWKSGGSPYNEQFF.

V gene TRBV19 combines with J gene TRBJ2-7; 10 positions agree with TRBD2. The CDR3 runs 15 residues. Germline assignment: CDR1 LNHDA and CDR2 SQIVND (reference sequence). J lost 2 bases, V lost 2 bases, and 3 bases had no gene match. The CDR3 DNA sequence: TGTGCCAGTAGTATAAAGGGGACTAGCGCCTACGAGCAGTACTTC. This gives the protein CASSIKGTSAYEQYF.

The CDR3 loop reads CASSQGHPNNEQFF. CDR3 DNA sequence: TGCGCCAGCAGCCAGGGGCACCCTAACAATGAGCAGTTCTTC. The chain employs TRBV4-3 and TRBJ2-1, with a tentative D call TRBD1 (5 bases). This CDR3 has 14 amino acids. CDR1 is LGHNA and CDR2 is YSLEER in the germline V gene. Trimming stripped 3 bases from V and 5 bases from J, with 11 bases between.

This sequence joins TRBV2 and TRBJ1-1; 9 bases match TRBD1. J gave up 6 bases and V 3 bases, and 17 bases lay outside the gene matches. CDR1 SNHLY and CDR2 FYNNEI come from the germline V gene. This CDR3 comprises 18 residues. The CDR3 DNA is TGTGCCAGCAGTGAGTTTTTGGGGACAGGGAGGAAAGAAGCTGAAGCTTTCTTT. This codes for CASSEFLGTGRKEAEAFF.

The chain uses TRBV4-1 and TRBJ2-7; maybe TRBD2 (5 bases). The CDR3 has 13 residues. V lost 1 base to trimming and J lost 11 bases, with 15 bases between them. Germline CDR1 and CDR2: MGHRA and YSYEKL. This CDR3 is CASSQGSNLGEYF. CDR3 DNA sequence: TGCGCCAGCAGCCAAGGTTCCAACCTCGGGGAGTACTTC.

The chain has TRBV19 and TRBJ2-3, with D maybe TRBD2 (5 bases). CDR1 is LNHDA and CDR2 is SQIVND in the germline V gene (reference sequence). There are 15 residues in the CDR3. Trimming removed 7 bases at V and 2 bases at J, with 16 bases between. CDR3 bases: TGTGCCAGTACCCCTAGCCGGCTAACCACAGATACGCAGTATTTT. This codes for CASTPSRLTTDTQYF.

The chain employs TRBV2 and TRBJ2-2; the match to TRBD1 covers 7 bases. The CDR3 runs 15 residues. The junction had 7 bases not matched to a gene; V was cut back by 3 bases and J by 6 bases. Germline CDR1 reads SNHLY; CDR2 reads FYNNEI. The CDR3 nucleotides read TGTGCCAGCAGTGACCTACAGGGGAAAGCCGGGGAGCTGTTTTTT. It codes for CASSDLQGKAGELFF.

This clone was seen once. J is TRBJ2-7 and V is TRBV7-8, with 7 bases aligning to TRBD2. The germline V gene has CDR1 SGHVS and CDR2 FQNEAQ. The CDR3 totals 14 residues. Trimming took 3 bases from V and 4 from J; bases not matched to a gene: 6. The CDR3 loop reads CASSLFSGPYEQYF. CDR3 DNA: TGTGCCAGCAGCTTGTTTAGCGGGCCATACGAGCAGTACTTC.

This clone was seen only once. This chain joins TRBV27 and TRBJ2-7; 7 nucleotides agree with TRBD2. CDR3 length equals 15 residues. After removal of 5 bases from V and 3 bases from J, the junction contained 10 bases not matched to a gene. Germline lookup yields CDR1 MNHEY and CDR2 SMNVEV (reference sequence). The CDR3 bases are TGTGCCAGCAGTCCGATAGGGAGGGAGGACTACGAGCAGTACTTC. Translated, it gives CASSPIGREDYEQYF.

V is TRBV9 and J is TRBJ2-7, with D possibly matching TRBD1 (5 bases). V dropped 3 bases and J dropped 2 bases, with 12 bases sitting between them. Germline assignment: CDR1 SGDLS and CDR2 YYNGEE. This CDR3 region has 14 residues. CDR3 DNA: TGTGCCAGCAGCGAGGACACCACCCCCTACGAGCAGTACTTC. Its translation: CASSEDTTPYEQYF. Filled out from reference TRBV9 and TRBJ2-7, the complete variable domain reads DSGVTQTPKHLITATGQRVTLRCSPRSGDLSVYWYQQSLDQGLQFLIQYYNGEERAKGNILERFSAQQFPDLHSELNLSSLELGDSALYFCASSEDTTPYEQYFGPGTRLTVT.

This rearrangement joins TRBV7-2 to TRBJ2-7; weak D call: TRBD2 (6 bases). Germline V gene lookup returns CDR1 SGHTA and CDR2 FQGNSA. The CDR3 covers 16 residues. Trimming removed 2 bases at V and 2 bases at J, with 16 bases between. The CDR3 protein is CASSLNGGSNPYEQYF. The CDR3 bases are TGTGCCAGCAGCTTAAATGGAGGGAGTAACCCCTACGAGCAGTACTTC.

The V gene is TRBV19, the J gene TRBJ2-3, with TRBD2 identical over 9 bases. Losses at the gene ends were 7 bases for V and 2 bases for J; bases not matched to a gene: 19. CDR1 is LNHDA, CDR2 SQIVND, per germline (reference sequence). The CDR3 has 19 amino acids. The CDR3 here is CASNQETGAGGGATDTQYF. Written as DNA, the CDR3 is TGTGCCAGTAACCAGGAGACAGGTGCCGGCGGGGGGGCCACAGATACGCAGTATTTT.

This clone has just one count. The V and J genes are TRBV25-1 and TRBJ2-7, with 7 nucleotides matching TRBD2. CDR1 MGHDK and CDR2 SYGVNS come from the germline V gene. The CDR3 contains 15 residues. The J segment lost 2 bases and the V segment lost 4 bases, leaving 8 bases of the junction unmatched. The CDR3 bases are TGTGCCAGCAGTGTTGACGGGAGGCGACCCTACGAGCAGTACTTC. Translating it yields CASSVDGRRPYEQYF.

This clone is a singleton in its sample. V gene TRBV27 combines with J gene TRBJ2-3, with TRBD1 matching over 10 bases. This CDR3 is built from 14 residues. The junction had 1 base not matched to a gene; V was cut back by 2 bases and J by 5 bases. Per the germline V gene, CDR1 is MNHEY and CDR2 is SMNVEV (reference sequence). In nucleotides, the CDR3 is TGTGCCAGCAGTTTAGGGACAGGGGTAGATACGCAGTATTTT. It codes for CASSLGTGVDTQYF.

The V call is TRBV27, the J call TRBJ2-1; D is perhaps TRBD2 (7 bases). V was cut by 5 bases and J by 4 bases, with 18 bases left in between. This CDR3 is 16 amino acids long. Looked up from germline, CDR1 is MNHEY and CDR2 is SMNVEV (reference sequence). The DNA of the CDR3 is TGTGCCAGCAGTATCCTTGGGGGGGCTGGGTACAATGAGCAGTTCTTC. Encoded protein: CASSILGGAGYNEQFF.

This chain uses TRBV9 with TRBJ1-5; weak D call: TRBD1 (5 bases). Germline V gene sequence: CDR1 SGDLS, CDR2 YYNGEE. This CDR3 spans 15 amino acids. Trimming left V 0 bases short and J 4 bases short, with 11 bases between. The CDR3 bases are TGTGCCAGCAGCGTAGGGTCAGGGTTGAATCAGCCCCAGCATTTT. Its protein product is CASSVGSGLNQPQHF. The whole variable domain, remainder taken from reference TRBV9 and TRBJ1-5, is DSGVTQTPKHLITATGQRVTLRCSPRSGDLSVYWYQQSLDQGLQFLIQYYNGEERAKGNILERFSAQQFPDLHSELNLSSLELGDSALYFCASSVGSGLNQPQHFGDGTRLSIL.

This sequence joins TRBV4-3 and TRBJ2-1; 8 bases agree with TRBD1. The CDR3 has 15 amino acids. CDR1 is LGHNA and CDR2 is YSLEER in the germline V gene. Germline trimming cut 0 bases from V and 6 bases from J; bases unmatched to any gene: 4. DNA of the CDR3: TGCGCCAGCAGCCAAGACCGGACAGGGCCCAATGAGCAGTTCTTC. Protein product: CASSQDRTGPNEQFF.

With respect to this clone: The same CDR3 is also encoded by other DNA sequences in this sample. The CDR3 here is CASRAGTANTEAFF. CDR3 DNA: TGTGCCAGCAGGGCTGGGACAGCGAACACTGAAGCTTTCTTT. The genes are TRBV9 and TRBJ1-1, with 7 bases matching TRBD1. V was pared by 5 bases and J by 1 base, with 5 bases of the junction left unmatched. From germline, CDR1 is SGDLS and CDR2 YYNGEE. The CDR3 covers 14 residues. Complete variable domain (other parts from reference TRBV9 and TRBJ1-1): DSGVTQTPKHLITATGQRVTLRCSPRSGDLSVYWYQQSLDQGLQFLIQYYNGEERAKGNILERFSAQQFPDLHSELNLSSLELGDSALYFCASRAGTANTEAFFGQGTRLTVV.

This sequence joins TRBV10-3 and TRBJ1-3; possible D gene TRBD1, 6 bases. With 2 bases removed from V and 1 base from J, the gap between germline ends came to 21 bases. Germline CDR1 reads ENHRY; CDR2 reads SYGVKD. The CDR3 length is 19 residues. DNA for the CDR3: TGTGCCATCAGTGAGCGACAGGACTTCGGGCATTATTCTGGAAACACCATATATTTT. This encodes CAISERQDFGHYSGNTIYF.

The rearrangement joins TRBV4-3 to TRBJ1-1; TRBD1 might be the D (5 bases). The CDR3 is 17 amino acids. Trimming stripped 1 base from V and 0 bases from J, with 15 bases between. Per the germline V gene, CDR1 is LGHNA and CDR2 is YSLEER. CDR3 DNA sequence: TGCGCCAGCAGCCAAGCGACTTCGGGGGTAATGAACACTGAAGCTTTCTTT. Its translation: CASSQATSGVMNTEAFF.